The T cell receptor beta chain under discussion was sequenced for a study of CD8 T cells in ankylosing spondylitis. Study-wide results and limits: Some motif variants had been reported before (in reactive arthritis synovial fluid and blood). A TCR beta motif made of fewer than ten highly homologous variants seemed typical of ankylosing spondylitis blood.

For this clonotype: No antigen is known for it.

In making TCR beta libraries, quantitative 5'-RACE with molecular barcodes was used. In TCRdb, the 5' RACE reads were re-called with MiXCR into one record per CDR3 protein. The sample shows 700,000 or so distinct CDR3 sequences, around 17% of them seen only once. J lost 5 bases, V lost 1 base, and 3 bases had no gene match. The germline CDR1 and CDR2 sequences are SNHLY and FYNNEI. CDR3 length: 16 amino acids. This rearrangement joins TRBV2 to TRBJ2-2; TRBD2 matches at 11 bases. The TCR comes from a male donor with ankylosing spondylitis. What was sequenced was blood, either unsorted or a sorted T cell fraction (not recorded which). The DNA of the CDR3 is TGTGCCAGCAGTGAAGTTAGCGGGAGGGCAACCGGGGAGCTGTTTTTT. It is translated as CASSEVSGRATGELFF.